This T cell receptor beta chain was retrieved from a study of OX40 agonist ivuxolimab in advanced cancers. Study information: Patients were treated with ivuxolimab, an agonistic anti-OX40 (CD134) antibody.

Germline CDR1 and CDR2: GTSNPN and SVGIG (reference sequence). This CDR3 comprises 14 residues. With 2 bases removed from V and 0 bases from J, the gap between germline ends came to 5 bases. Concerning this clone itself: Its specificity is not known.

Generated by immunoSEQ multiplex PCR, the TCRdb table keeps only in-frame clones and is missing some. This table has about 79,000 clones, approximately 94% appearing once. Study-level points and caveats: At doses 0.1 to 3.0 mg/kg, CD4+ and CD8+ clones expanded. Relative to CD4+ cells, CD8+ T cells on average had more expanded clones.

This TCR was recovered from an adult with an advanced solid tumor such as melanoma, head and neck, liver or kidney cancer. The rearrangement joins TRBV30 to TRBJ2-6; D gene unclear. Sequencing was performed on CD4+ or CD8+ T cells sorted from blood, taken in a trial of the OX40 agonist ivuxolimab. CDR3 bases: TGTGCCTGGAGTTGGGGCTCTGGGGCCAACGTCCTGACTTTC. The encoded protein is CAWSWGSGANVLTF. Full variable domain (remainder filled in from reference TRBV30 and TRBJ2-6): SQTIHQWPATLVQPVGSPLSLECTVEGTSNPNLYWYRQAAGRGLQLLFYSVGIGQISSEVPQNLSASRPQDRQFILSSKKLLLSDSGFYLCAWSWGSGANVLTFGAGSRLTVL.